This T cell receptor (beta chain) is drawn from a study of cytomegalovirus exposure and HLA in healthy donors. Study in general: A subsequent analysis reported that the 100 to 150 validation repertoires were produced on the same platform that had also been used for the 600 to 800 first-cohort repertoires.

Study results and limitations: Subsequent analysis showed first-cohort TCR clusters tending to co-occur in roughly 130 validation repertoires.

The count of this clone is one. Its antigen is unidentified. Other DNA sequences from this sample encode an identical CDR3 as well. Sequencing used immunoSEQ multiplex PCR; TCRdb keeps in-frame clones, though not all of them. The sample holds around 130,000 clones, 85% to 90% seen once. The sequencing input was PBMCs. This TCR was recovered from a man under 40 in good health and CMV-seronegative.

The CDR3 region is CASSIDSSYNEQFF. CDR3 bases: TGTGCCAGTAGTATAGACAGCTCCTACAATGAGCAGTTCTTC. This chain connects TRBV19 to TRBJ2-1; D uncertain. With 0 bases removed from V and 0 bases from J, the gap between germline ends came to 3 bases. Germline CDR1 reads LNHDA; CDR2 reads SQIVND (reference sequence). The CDR3 totals 14 residues.